This paragraph reports one T cell receptor (beta chain). The antigen is unknown. The data are from a study of cytomegalovirus exposure and HLA in healthy donors. Germline CDR1 MNHEY, CDR2 SMNVEV (reference sequence). The CDR3 totals 14 residues. Deletions cut 6 bases from V and 4 bases from J, with 15 bases between. General study points: In vitro work confirmed that three CMV-associated chains recognize CMV antigens. Per published reports, the classifier diagnosed cytomegalovirus status with high specificity and sensitivity. Certain indistinguishable V segments, among them TRBV6-2 and TRBV6-3, were excluded.

Use of 60 Vbeta and 13 Jbeta primers characterized the PCR. Authors' data handling: Approximately 12 million of tens of millions of unique TCR beta chains were shared, per a later count. Repertoires were generated with immunoSEQ multiplex PCR, while TCRdb's copy carries only in-frame clones and drops some. The D gene and trimming were derived from the DNA, and the V and J assignments and clone size from that table. Of 60,000 to 70,000 clones listed, less than 75% are singletons. Sequencing input: PBMCs. The TCR comes from a woman aged 25 to 39 in good health and CMV-seronegative. The chain has TRBV27 and TRBJ1-2, with D maybe TRBD1 (6 bases). The CDR3 DNA reads as TGTGCCAGCAGCCCCGCGGGGGCCGGCTATGGCTACACCTTC. Translating gives CASSPAGAGYGYTF.